These 27 T cell receptor beta chains share one sample of origin, sequenced in a study of blood T cells in healthy people across ages. A sample-barcoded 5' primer and a J-beta primer mix were used in a second PCR of roughly 6 to 11 cycles. From the 5' RACE reads, TCRdb called clonotypes with MiXCR, one entry per CDR3 protein. The data contain some 1.8 million distinct CDR3 sequences, about two fifths of them singletons. What was sequenced was blood. These TCRs come from a human donor in good health.

The DNA for the CDR3 is TGCGCCAGCAGCCAACGGACTAGCGGGAAGAATGAGCAGTTCTTC. Amino acids: CASSQRTSGKNEQFF. J is TRBJ2-1 and V is TRBV4-1; 12 positions agree with TRBD2. With 2 bases clipped from V and 7 bases from J, the junction kept 3 bases outside the gene matches. CDR3 length: 15 amino acids. The germline CDR1 and CDR2 sequences are MGHRA and YSYEKL.

Concerning this clonotype itself: At one boundary the junction diverges from the germline segment, which might be a read error. The rearrangement uses TRBV11-2 and TRBJ2-1; D is possibly TRBD2 (6 bases). The CDR3 is 15 residues long. Germline loops: CDR1 SGHAT, CDR2 FQNNGV. CDR3 region: CAGSPPGGTYNEQFF. The CDR3, as DNA: TGTGCCGGCAGCCCCCCTGGGGGGACCTACAATGAGCAGTTCTTC.

This clonotype is a singleton in its sample. The rearrangement joins TRBV7-9 to TRBJ2-3; possibly TRBD2 for D (7 bases). The V gene lost 5 bases and the J gene lost 11 bases, with 23 bases spanning the gap. This CDR3 contains 15 residues. Per germline, CDR1 SEHNR and CDR2 FQNEAQ (reference sequence). The CDR3 is CASSPSGAGAFQQYF. The CDR3 DNA follows: TGTGCCAGCAGCCCCTCGGGCGCGGGGGCATTTCAGCAGTATTTT.

V usage is TRBV20-1 and J usage is TRBJ2-3; D is undetermined. CDR1 is DFQATT, CDR2 SNEGSKA, per germline (reference sequence). The CDR3 sequence is 16 residues long. The ends were cut back, 0 bases at V and 0 bases at J, with 13 bases in the middle. Here the CDR3 reads CSARDRWSPSTDTQYF. The CDR3 DNA reads TGCAGTGCTAGAGATCGGTGGAGTCCGAGCACAGATACGCAGTATTTT.

The chain couples TRBV3-1 to TRBJ2-7, with unresolved D. Germline V lookup: CDR1 LGHDT, CDR2 YNNKEL (reference sequence). Deletions cut 0 bases from V and 5 bases from J, with 5 bases between. The CDR3 extends over 12 amino acids. This CDR3 is CASSQEVDEQYF. The CDR3 DNA follows: TGTGCCAGCAGCCAAGAAGTTGACGAGCAGTACTTC.

This clonotype has more than one count but fewer than ten. CDR3 DNA: TGTGCCATCAGCTACGGCTCTTCAGGACGGGGTAATTCACCCCTCCACTTT. Translated, it gives CAISYGSSGRGNSPLHF. The rearrangement links TRBV10-3 to TRBJ1-6, with no clear D. V was shortened by 6 bases and J by 6 bases, with 21 bases between the two germline ends. In germline, CDR1 is ENHRY, CDR2 SYGVKD. The CDR3 runs to 17 residues.

V gene TRBV20-1 combines with J gene TRBJ1-5; D gene uncertain. This CDR3 has 15 amino acids. In germline, CDR1 is DFQATT, CDR2 SNEGSKA (reference sequence). Trimming stripped 3 bases from V and 5 bases from J, with 17 bases between. CDR3 bases: TGCAGTGCTAGCCCCCCAGGAGGGATCGATCAGCCCCAGCATTTT. Protein product: CSASPPGGIDQPQHF.

This clonotype was observed a handful of times. The J gene is TRBJ2-3, the V gene TRBV4-2; D might be TRBD1 (6 bases). V lost 0 bases and J 10 bases, leaving 17 bases between the germline ends. The V gene's germline CDR1 is LGHNA and CDR2 YNFKEQ. This CDR3 is 15 amino acids long. The CDR3 bases are TGTGCCAGCAGCCAAGACACGGTTGGGGGCAGACCGCAGTATTTT. Translation gives CASSQDTVGGRPQYF.

This sequence joins TRBV20-1 and TRBJ2-3; unclear D gene. From germline, CDR1 is DFQATT and CDR2 SNEGSKA (reference sequence). This CDR3 has 15 residues. The CDR3 sequence: CSPQSGRSSTDTQYF. The CDR3 DNA sequence: TGCAGCCCCCAGAGTGGCAGGTCTAGCACAGATACGCAGTATTTT.

This clonotype was observed a few times. The rearrangement links TRBV5-1 to TRBJ2-6, with a weak D call TRBD1 (5 bases). The CDR3 sequence is 16 residues long. Trimming took 4 bases from V and 2 from J, leaving 13 bases between them. The germline V gene encodes CDR1 SGHRS and CDR2 YFSETQ. CDR3 sequence reads: CASSKIREAGANVLTF. CDR3 sequence (DNA): TGCGCCAGCAGCAAAATCAGGGAAGCTGGGGCCAACGTCCTGACTTTC.

The genes are TRBV4-1 and TRBJ2-4; 10 bases are a match to TRBD1. The ends lost 7 bases at V and 5 bases at J; junction bases unmatched: 14. The CDR3 loop spans 17 amino acids. Looked up from germline, CDR1 is MGHRA and CDR2 is YSYEKL. CDR3 DNA sequence: TGCGCCAGCAAAGAGACAGGGGGCCTGAATGTGGAAAACATTCAGTACTTC. Its translation is CASKETGGLNVENIQYF.

This clonotype was picked up a small number of times. The V gene is TRBV6-2 or TRBV6-3, the J gene TRBJ2-3; no definite D call. The V gene lost 5 bases and the J gene lost 6 bases, with 12 bases spanning the gap. This CDR3 contains 13 residues. Germline V CDR1 and CDR2: MNHEY, SVGEGT. Here the CDR3 reads CASSLSTEDTQYF. In DNA, the CDR3 is TGTGCCAGCAGTCTTTCGACGGAGGATACGCAGTATTTT.

This clonotype was recorded a few times. This chain connects TRBV6-2 or TRBV6-3 to TRBJ2-4, with TRBD1 identical over 8 bases. This CDR3 has 13 residues. Trimming took 2 bases from V and 9 from J; bases not matched to a gene: 3. Germline CDR1 MNHEY, CDR2 SVGEGT. CDR3 protein: CASSYAGGTIQYF. The CDR3 coding sequence is TGTGCCAGCAGTTACGCAGGGGGCACCATTCAGTACTTC.

This clonotype was observed once. The chain joins TRBV7-2 to TRBJ1-4; TRBD1 aligns across 7 bases. Germline V lookup: CDR1 SGHTA, CDR2 FQGNSA. Germline trimming cut 5 bases from V and 6 bases from J; bases unmatched to any gene: 9. This CDR3 has 15 amino acids. The CDR3 reads CASSKPGQTDEKLFF. The CDR3, as DNA: TGTGCCAGCAGCAAACCGGGACAGACGGATGAAAAACTGTTTTTT.

The V gene is TRBV6-6, the J gene TRBJ1-4; D is possibly TRBD1 (6 bases). Trimming cost V 6 bases and J 8 bases, with 16 bases left between them. Per germline, CDR1 MNHNY and CDR2 SVGAGI (reference sequence). CDR3 size: 14 residues. In nucleotides, the CDR3 is TGTGCCAGCAGAGTAACAGGGTGGGAGGAAAAACTGTTTTTT. As protein: CASRVTGWEEKLFF.

The rearrangement joins TRBV20-1 to TRBJ2-5, with 13 bases that match TRBD2. Looked up from germline, CDR1 is DFQATT and CDR2 is SNEGSKA (reference sequence). V dropped 0 bases and J dropped 4; count of bases not matched to a gene: 14. This CDR3 is 19 amino acids long. The CDR3 DNA follows: TGCAGTGCTAGAGACCCAGCCTCTACTAGCGGGGGGGCCGGAGAGACCCAGTACTTC. This sequence encodes CSARDPASTSGGAGETQYF.

The chain links TRBV7-9 to TRBJ1-1, with 10 bases that match TRBD1. The junction had 4 bases not matched to a gene; V was cut back by 4 bases and J by 5 bases. Germline V lookup: CDR1 SEHNR, CDR2 FQNEAQ (reference sequence). This CDR3 is built from 14 residues. This CDR3 is CASSWRTGGTEAFF. The CDR3 region has the DNA TGTGCCAGCAGCTGGCGGACAGGGGGTACTGAAGCTTTCTTT.

The chain recombines TRBV12-3 or TRBV12-4 with TRBJ1-2; 8 bases line up with TRBD1. J lost 2 bases, V lost 1 base, and 9 bases had no gene match. CDR3 length equals 17 residues. The CDR3 loop reads CASSLGSPGGPNYGYTF. CDR3 in DNA: TGTGCCAGCAGTTTAGGGTCTCCAGGGGGCCCGAACTATGGCTACACCTTC.

This clonotype has just one count. The genes are TRBV5-6 and TRBJ2-7; no reliable D call. The CDR3 has 14 residues. The V end lost 2 bases, the J end lost 2 bases, and 11 bases lay between the germline ends. CDR1 is SGHDT and CDR2 is YYEEEE in the germline V gene. Written as DNA, the CDR3 is TGTGCCAGCAGCTTCGACACTCTAGCCTACGAGCAGTACTTC. It specifies CASSFDTLAYEQYF.

The gene calls are TRBV6-1 and TRBJ2-5, with TRBD1 matching 7 bases. The germline V gene encodes CDR1 MNHNS and CDR2 SASEGT. The junction had 6 bases not matched to a gene; V was cut back by 0 bases and J by 5 bases. The CDR3 spans 15 residues. CDR3 residues: CASSEAGQVGETQYF. For the CDR3, the DNA is TGTGCCAGCAGTGAAGCAGGACAGGTCGGGGAGACCCAGTACTTC.

This rearrangement joins TRBV5-1 to TRBJ2-5, with D possibly matching TRBD1 (6 bases). CDR1 and CDR2 (germline): SGHRS, YFSETQ. Deletions cut 4 bases from V and 0 bases from J, with 16 bases between. The CDR3 length is 16 residues. The CDR3 DNA reads TGCGCCAGCAGCCAAATTAACGACAGGTACCAAGAGACCCAGTACTTC. It encodes CASSQINDRYQETQYF.

The chain has TRBV11-3 and TRBJ2-3; TRBD2 agrees at 7 bases. Looked up from germline, CDR1 is SGHNT and CDR2 is YENEEA. The CDR3 has 15 amino acids. Losses at the gene ends were 3 bases for V and 1 base for J; bases not matched to a gene: 4. The CDR3 DNA sequence: TGTGCCAGCAGCTTGGTAACTAGCGGCACAGATACGCAGTATTTT. Encoded protein: CASSLVTSGTDTQYF. The whole variable domain, remainder taken from reference TRBV11-3 and TRBJ2-3, is EAGVVQSPRYKIIEKKQPVAFWCNPISGHNTLYWYLQNLGQGPELLIRYENEEAVDDSQLPKDRFSAERLKGVDSTLKIQPAELGDSAVYLCASSLVTSGTDTQYFGPGTRLTVL.

V and J are TRBV7-3 and TRBJ1-5; D not certain. CDR3 length: 13 amino acids. Germline CDR1 SGHTA, CDR2 FQGTGA. V lost 6 bases, J lost 10 bases, and 16 bases lay in between. The chain's CDR3 is CASSPGFGHPQHF. CDR3 nucleotide sequence: TGTGCCAGCAGTCCAGGTTTTGGTCACCCCCAGCATTTT.

The chain is built from TRBV7-2 and TRBJ2-7; D might be TRBD1 (5 bases). Germline V gene lookup returns CDR1 SGHTA and CDR2 FQGNSA. The V end lost 4 bases, the J end lost 3 bases, and 16 bases lay between the germline ends. The CDR3 runs to 15 residues. The CDR3 DNA reads TGTGCCAGCAGCTCAGGGCTCGAGTGGCTCTACGAGCAGTACTTC. Translated: CASSSGLEWLYEQYF.

V is TRBV29-1 and J is TRBJ1-1; 7 bases agree with TRBD1. V trimming: 7 bases; J trimming: 3 bases; junction bases outside the gene matches: 8. Germline V CDR1 and CDR2: SQVTM, ANQGSEA. The CDR3 has 13 residues. In DNA, the CDR3 is TGCAGCGCCCCCTGGGGACAGTACACTGAAGCTTTCTTT. Encoded protein: CSAPWGQYTEAFF.

This clonotype was recorded once. V usage is TRBV3-1 and J usage is TRBJ2-3; maybe TRBD2 (5 bases). The CDR3 sequence is 13 residues long. Germline assignment: CDR1 LGHDT and CDR2 YNNKEL (reference sequence). The germline V and J ends were trimmed by 7 bases and 5 bases, with 13 bases remaining between them. The CDR3 sequence: CASTSYEGDTQYF. The CDR3 DNA is TGTGCCAGCACCAGCTACGAGGGAGATACGCAGTATTTT.

This clonotype was seen only a few times. The chain combines TRBV18 with TRBJ1-6; D may be TRBD1 (5 bases). CDR3 length: 14 residues. Germline V gene sequence: CDR1 KGHSH, CDR2 LQKENI. The germline V and J ends were trimmed by 3 bases and 7 bases, with 10 bases remaining between them. CDR3 region: CASSPQGGNSPLHF. The CDR3 nucleotides read TGTGCCAGCTCACCGCAGGGTGGCAATTCACCCCTCCACTTT.